One sample yielded the 22 T cell receptor beta chains listed below, sequenced in a study of T cell clonality in common variable immunodeficiency. Assay: immunoSEQ multiplex PCR; the TCRdb copy retains only in-frame clones and omits some. Recorded here are 30,000 to 35,000 clones, with no singletons, and the ten leading clones hold roughly 28%. Regarding the study as a whole: Fewer deletions and N-nucleotide insertions were reportedly seen in common variable immunodeficiency TCR beta sequences.

The antigens for these receptors are not known. Sample: peripheral blood mononuclear cells. The receptors here all came from a human donor with common variable immunodeficiency.

About this clone itself: The read is 3 residues too short to cover the CDR3 end, so that end is filled in from the germline J gene. V gene TRBV7-2 combines with J gene TRBJ2-3; TRBD2 is a possible D gene (5 bases). The length of the CDR3 is 14 residues. The germline V gene has CDR1 SGHTA and CDR2 FQGNSA. V lost 4 bases and J lost 2, with 10 bases in between. The CDR3 spells CASSSLAHTDTQYF. The CDR3 DNA, read in part, is TGTGCCAGCAGCTCGCTAGCCCACACAGATACG.

This clone has only a few counts. Read sequence stops 3 residues before the CDR3 end, and the germline J gene provides the missing end. The chain links TRBV18 to TRBJ2-7; possible D gene TRBD1, 5 bases. The CDR3 contains 13 residues. Trimming stripped 2 bases from V and 3 bases from J, with 8 bases between. The germline V gene has CDR1 KGHSH and CDR2 LQKENI. CDR3 in amino acids: CASSPDQGYEQYF. The covered CDR3 bases are TGTGCCAGCTCACCAGACCAGGGCTACGAG.

This clone was counted between two and nine times. At one boundary the junction diverges from the germline segment, which might be a read error. The read falls 3 residues short of the CDR3 end, and the missing part is taken from the germline J gene. The chain combines TRBV19 with TRBJ2-4; TRBD2 matches at 13 bases. Germline CDR1 and CDR2: LNHDA and SQIVND (reference sequence). This CDR3 comprises 21 residues. CDR3 sequence reads: CASNIDPPGLAGTLVKNIQYF. CDR3 DNA, as far as it was read: TGTGCCAGTAATATAGATCCCCCGGGACTAGCGGGAACCCTTGTCAAAAACATT.

This clone was observed many times. The CDR3 end is not reached by the read, which stops 3 residues before it; the germline J gene fills it in. The rearrangement uses TRBV7-2 and TRBJ2-4, with D possibly matching TRBD1 (7 bases). The CDR3 contains 13 residues. Germline V CDR1 and CDR2: SGHTA, FQGNSA. The germline V and J ends were trimmed by 6 bases and 8 bases, with 14 bases remaining between them. The chain's CDR3 is CASREGARDIQYF. The CDR3 DNA, read in part, is TGTGCCAGCAGGGAGGGGGCGCGGGACATT.

Note on this clone: The read halts 3 residues ahead of the CDR3 end, with the missing end drawn from the germline J gene. The chain recombines TRBV13 with TRBJ2-3, with 9 bases lining up with TRBD1. Trimming took 5 bases from V and 2 from J; bases not matched to a gene: 5. This CDR3 spans 15 amino acids. Germline V lookup: CDR1 PRHDT, CDR2 FYEKMQ (reference sequence). CDR3 region: CASSGTGSVTDTQYF. The part of the CDR3 DNA that was read is TGTGCCAGCAGCGGGACAGGGTCCGTCACAGATACG.

In the case of this clone: The read ends 3 residues shy of where the CDR3 ends; the end is completed using the germline J gene. This chain links TRBV7-9 with TRBJ2-1; D not resolved. Germline CDR1 reads SEHNR; CDR2 reads FQNEAQ (reference sequence). V was shortened by 1 base and J by 1 base, with 8 bases between the two germline ends. This CDR3 is 15 amino acids long. The part of the CDR3 DNA that was read is TGTGCCAGCAGCTTAGAGTTCGGGTCCTACAATGAG. Its protein is CASSLEFGSYNE. The full CDR3 reads CASSLEFGSYNEQFF.

Points on this clone: From the germline J gene comes the end of the CDR3, since the read stops 3 residues before it. V gene TRBV7-3 combines with J gene TRBJ2-1, with 13 bases identical to TRBD2. V dropped 5 bases and J dropped 9; count of bases not matched to a gene: 10. Germline V CDR1 and CDR2: SGHTA, FQGTGA. The CDR3 totals 16 residues. CDR3 loop: CASSPELAGGLGEQFF. CDR3 DNA (partial): TGTGCCAGCAGCCCCGAACTAGCGGGAGGGTTGGGTGAG.

In regard to this clone: The read stops 3 residues short of the end of the CDR3; the missing end is completed from the germline J gene. The gene calls are TRBV10-3 and TRBJ2-7, with unresolved D. CDR1 is ENHRY and CDR2 is SYGVKD in the germline V gene. The CDR3 has 15 amino acids. V was pared by 4 bases and J by 4 bases, with 17 bases between. CDR3 DNA (partial): TGTGCCATCAGTGGCAGTGGCCCCTCCGGGTACGAG. This sequence encodes CAISGSGPSGYE. The whole CDR3 protein reads CAISGSGPSGYEQYF.

This clone was recorded a few times. The DNA ends 3 residues before the CDR3 does, and the rest of the CDR3 is filled in from the germline J gene. The J gene is TRBJ2-1, the V gene TRBV7-2; the D gene is possibly TRBD1 (5 bases). Trimming took 3 bases from V and 6 from J, leaving 9 bases between them. The germline gives CDR1 SGHTA, CDR2 FQGNSA. This CDR3 region has 13 residues. The CDR3 loop reads CASSFGRVNEQFF. The DNA read from the CDR3 is TGTGCCAGCAGCTTTGGCAGGGTCAATGAG.

This clone was counted ten times or more. The sequence runs out 3 residues before the end of the CDR3; the remainder is reconstructed from the germline J gene. The chain uses TRBV19 and TRBJ1-1, with D perhaps matching TRBD1 (6 bases). This CDR3 is built from 13 residues. In germline, CDR1 is LNHDA, CDR2 SQIVND (reference sequence). CDR3 amino acids: CASRPTGPTEAFF. The covered CDR3 bases are TGTGCCAGCAGACCGACAGGCCCTACGGAA.

This clone was found a few times. The read terminates 3 residues ahead of where the CDR3 ends, so the germline J gene completes it. This chain connects TRBV7-9 to TRBJ2-3; 7 positions agree with TRBD1. V lost 6 bases to trimming and J lost 2 bases; unmatched junction nucleotides: 8. CDR1 SEHNR and CDR2 FQNEAQ come from the germline V gene (reference sequence). The length of the CDR3 is 15 residues. The CDR3 here is CASRSPGQNTDTQYF. Partial CDR3 DNA: TGTGCCAGCAGATCTCCGGGACAGAACACAGATACG.

This clone was counted ten times or more. With the read ending 3 residues before the CDR3 end, the germline J gene is used to fill in that end. The chain has TRBV4-1 and TRBJ2-7; 8 bases match TRBD2. Germline V CDR1 and CDR2: MGHRA, YSYEKL. This CDR3 has 16 residues. J gave up 0 bases and V 0 bases, and 4 bases lay outside the gene matches. The sequenced part of the CDR3 DNA is TGCGCCAGCAGCCAAGAACTAGCGGTAAGCTCCTACGAG. Protein product: CASSQELAVSSYE. The whole CDR3 sequence reads CASSQELAVSSYEQYF.

This clone was found many times. The missing CDR3 end, 3 residues past where the read stops, is filled in from the germline J gene. The chain recombines TRBV5-1 with TRBJ1-1, with unresolved D. Looked up from germline, CDR1 is SGHRS and CDR2 is YFSETQ. Deletions cut 0 bases from V and 1 base from J, with 10 bases between. CDR3 size: 15 residues. The CDR3 sequence is CASSLGPEGNTEAFF. CDR3 bases read: TGCGCCAGCAGCTTGGGGCCTGAGGGGAACACTGAA.

This clone was recorded many times. CDR3 loop: CAWRFPGLAAYEQYF. Partial CDR3 DNA: TGTGCCTGGAGATTCCCGGGACTAGCGGCCTACGAG. The genes are TRBV30 and TRBJ2-7; 11 bases are a match to TRBD2. The read halts 3 residues ahead of the CDR3 end, with the missing end drawn from the germline J gene. The junction had 6 bases not matched to a gene; V was cut back by 3 bases and J by 2 bases. In germline, CDR1 is GTSNPN, CDR2 SVGIG (reference sequence). The CDR3 spans 15 residues.

By proportion, this clone is medium-sized. The CDR3 extends 3 residues past the end of the read, so its final part is completed from the germline J gene. V usage is TRBV19 and J usage is TRBJ1-1, with TRBD1 identical over 9 bases. Germline CDR1 is LNHDA and CDR2 is SQIVND (reference sequence). The CDR3 sequence is 15 residues long. V gave up 6 bases and J gave up 4 bases; unmatched junction bases: 9. CDR3 protein: CASRMTGGLGTEAFF. The covered CDR3 bases are TGTGCCAGTAGGATGACAGGGGGGCTTGGCACTGAA.

This clone was detected ten times or more. Coverage ceases 3 residues before the CDR3 finishes, and the germline J gene fills in the end. The chain joins TRBV7-9 to TRBJ1-6; 7 nucleotides agree with TRBD1. The CDR3 is made up of 15 amino acids. The J segment lost 4 bases and the V segment lost 5 bases, leaving 5 bases of the junction unmatched. The germline V gene encodes CDR1 SEHNR and CDR2 FQNEAQ (reference sequence). CDR3 region: CASSPGTEYNSPLHF. The CDR3 DNA, read in part, is TGTGCCAGCAGCCCCGGGACAGAATATAATTCACCC. Complete variable domain (other parts from reference TRBV7-9 and TRBJ1-6): DTGVSQNPRHKITKRGQNVTFRCDPISEHNRLYWYRQTLGQGPEFLTYFQNEAQLEKSRLLSDRFSAERPKGSFSTLEIQRTEQGDSAMYLCASSPGTEYNSPLHFGNGTRLTVT.

This clone was observed many times. The CDR3 end falls 3 residues outside the read, so it is completed with the germline J gene. The V and J genes are TRBV2 and TRBJ1-5, with a possible D match to TRBD1 (5 bases). CDR1 SNHLY and CDR2 FYNNEI come from the germline V gene. CDR3 length equals 18 residues. Between the trimmed V and J ends, which lost 3 bases and 7 bases, there was a span of 25 bases. This CDR3 reads CASSEGAAGHSSGQPQHF. The DNA read from the CDR3 is TGTGCCAGCAGTGAGGGCGCCGCAGGGCACTCGAGTGGCCAGCCC.

This clone was detected many times. The CDR3 is cut off 3 residues early in the read; its end comes from the germline J gene. J is TRBJ2-7 and V is TRBV4-1; D might be TRBD1 or TRBD2, each matching 5 bases. The CDR3 spans 14 residues. Germline V CDR1 and CDR2: MGHRA, YSYEKL. Between the trimmed V and J ends, which lost 2 bases and 5 bases, there was a span of 13 bases. The part of the CDR3 DNA that was read is TGCGCCAGCAGCCAACGGGAAGGGGTCCACGAG. This sequence encodes CASSQREGVHE. The entire CDR3 protein reads CASSQREGVHEQYF.

The sample holds many counts of this clone. The read ends 3 residues shy of where the CDR3 ends; the end is completed using the germline J gene. The chain recombines TRBV20-1 with TRBJ2-3; 7 nucleotides match TRBD2. The CDR3 spans 15 residues. Per germline, CDR1 DFQATT and CDR2 SNEGSKA (reference sequence). Trimming took 6 bases from V and 6 from J; bases not matched to a gene: 15. CDR3 DNA, as far as it was read: TGCAGTGCCCCCGCCCCTGGCGGGAGATCGGATACG. It is translated as CSAPAPGGRSDT. The whole CDR3 protein is CSAPAPGGRSDTQYF.

As for this clone: The read is 3 residues too short to cover the CDR3 end, so that end is filled in from the germline J gene. V usage is TRBV2 and J usage is TRBJ2-5; perhaps TRBD2 as D (6 bases). Germline CDR1 and CDR2: SNHLY and FYNNEI. This CDR3 spans 13 amino acids. Trimming cost V 6 bases and J 3 bases, with 11 bases left between them. This chain's CDR3 is CASSVGGKETQYF. CDR3 DNA (partial): TGTGCCAGCAGCGTCGGGGGTAAAGAGACC. The full variable domain, with the rest looked up from reference TRBV2 and TRBJ2-5, is EPEVTQTPSHQVTQMGQEVILRCVPISNHLYFYWYRQILGQKVEFLVSFYNNEISEKSEIFDDQFSVERPDGSNFTLKIRSTKLEDSAMYFCASSVGGKETQYFGPGTRLLVL.

Remarks on this clone: The missing CDR3 end, 3 residues past where the read stops, is filled in from the germline J gene. This chain connects TRBV7-8 to TRBJ1-6, with D maybe TRBD1 (6 bases). This CDR3 comprises 15 residues. Germline values: CDR1 SGHVS, CDR2 FQNEAQ. V shed 2 bases and J shed 6 bases, with 11 bases lying between them. The chain's CDR3 is CASSLLQGSNSPLHF. Incomplete CDR3 DNA: TGTGCCAGCAGCTTACTGCAGGGGAGTAATTCACCC.

This clone was detected ten times or more. The read comes to an end 3 residues before the CDR3 does, leaving the germline J gene to fill in the end. The chain has TRBV19 and TRBJ2-7; possibly TRBD1 for D (6 bases). The CDR3 covers 14 residues. In germline, CDR1 is LNHDA, CDR2 SQIVND (reference sequence). V lost 3 bases, J lost 3 bases, and 12 bases lay in between. This CDR3 is CASSIQGSFYEQYF. The CDR3 DNA, read in part, is TGTGCCAGTAGTATCCAGGGGTCCTTCTACGAG. Full variable domain (rest looked up from reference TRBV19 and TRBJ2-7): DGGITQSPKYLFRKEGQNVTLSCEQNLNHDAMYWYRQDPGQGLRLIYYSQIVNDFQKGDIAEGYSVSREKKESFPLTVTSAQKNPTAFYLCASSIQGSFYEQYFGPGTRLTVT.